This T cell receptor (beta chain) was documented in a study of human CD8 memory T cell subsets. This CDR3 comprises 13 residues. Germline CDR1 reads DFQATT; CDR2 reads SNEGSKA (reference sequence). CD8+ T cells were isolated by negative magnetic selection. RNA was obtained from duplicate vials of fewer than 190,000 sorted CD8+ T cells per subset. As to this clonotype: Its specificity is not known.

Study-wide results and caveats: Among T cell receptor chains, only the beta chains were sequenced in this study. The stem-like memory T cell repertoire shared very little with the precursor exhausted T cell repertoire.

Libraries of TCR beta chains were produced by 5' RACE (UMI-labeled). Each CDR3 protein gets one entry in TCRdb, which reprocessed the 5' RACE reads and gives no DNA. The sample table sets out around 3,400 distinct CDR3 sequences. Sequenced sample: CD8+ effector memory T cells (TEM) sorted from PBMCs. Specified subset: effector memory CD8 T cells, CCR7- CD45RO+ CD95+. The chain joins TRBV20-1 to TRBJ1-2; the TCRdb call, TRBD1, lacks DNA for checking. The TCR comes from a human donor in good health. The chain's CDR3 is CSASPDRGDGYTF.